This T cell receptor beta chain was sequenced during a study of blood T cell repertoires in COVID-19. The V gene's germline CDR1 is SQVTM and CDR2 ANQGSEA. The CDR3 extends over 16 amino acids. The ends lost 6 bases at V and 1 base at J; junction bases unmatched: 12. Original processing methods: Estimates of nucleated cell counts were drawn from the amplification of reference gene primers. The assay was immunoSEQ multiplex PCR, and TCRdb's table has in-frame clones only and misses some. The V and J calls and clone size come from that table; D and trimming were worked out from the DNA. The table has 180,000 or so clones, around 86% seen once.

The source is a man aged 40-49 years with acute or convalescent COVID-19. The sample was peripheral blood. V is TRBV29-1 and J is TRBJ2-3; 8 bases align to TRBD2. Written as DNA, the CDR3 is TGCAGCGTCGGCCCCCCGCGGGGGGTCCGCACAGATACGCAGTATTTT. Translating gives CSVGPPRGVRTDTQYF.